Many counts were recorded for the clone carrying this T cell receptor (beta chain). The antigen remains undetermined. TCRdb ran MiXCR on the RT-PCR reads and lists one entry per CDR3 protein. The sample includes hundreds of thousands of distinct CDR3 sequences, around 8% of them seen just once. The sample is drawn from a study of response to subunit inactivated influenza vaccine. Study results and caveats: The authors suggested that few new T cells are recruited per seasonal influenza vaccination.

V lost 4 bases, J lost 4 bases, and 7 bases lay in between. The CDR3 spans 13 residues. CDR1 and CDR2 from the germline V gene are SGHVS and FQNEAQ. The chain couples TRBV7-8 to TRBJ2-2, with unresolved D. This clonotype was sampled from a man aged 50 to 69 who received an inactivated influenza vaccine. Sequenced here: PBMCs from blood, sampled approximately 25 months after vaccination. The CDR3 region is CASSSRFTGELFF. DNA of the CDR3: TGTGCCAGCAGCTCCCGGTTCACCGGGGAGCTGTTTTTT.